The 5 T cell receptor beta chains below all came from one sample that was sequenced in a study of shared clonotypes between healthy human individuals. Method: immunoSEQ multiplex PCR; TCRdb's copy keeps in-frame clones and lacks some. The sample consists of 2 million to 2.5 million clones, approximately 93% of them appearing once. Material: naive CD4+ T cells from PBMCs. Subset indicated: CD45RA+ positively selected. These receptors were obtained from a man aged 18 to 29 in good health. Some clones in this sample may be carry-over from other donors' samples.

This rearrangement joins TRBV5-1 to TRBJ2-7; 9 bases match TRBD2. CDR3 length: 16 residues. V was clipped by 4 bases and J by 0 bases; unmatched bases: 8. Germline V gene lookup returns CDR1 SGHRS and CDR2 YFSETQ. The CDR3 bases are TGCGCCAGCAGCAGTGTTAGTAGCGGGAGCTCCTACGAGCAGTACTTC. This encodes CASSSVSSGSSYEQYF.

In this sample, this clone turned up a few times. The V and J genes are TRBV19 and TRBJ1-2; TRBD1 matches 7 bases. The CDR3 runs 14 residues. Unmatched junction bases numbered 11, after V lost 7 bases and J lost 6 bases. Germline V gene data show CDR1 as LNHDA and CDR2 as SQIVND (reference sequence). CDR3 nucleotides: TGTGCCAGTACCGACGGGACAGCTACTGATGGCTACACCTTC. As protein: CASTDGTATDGYTF.

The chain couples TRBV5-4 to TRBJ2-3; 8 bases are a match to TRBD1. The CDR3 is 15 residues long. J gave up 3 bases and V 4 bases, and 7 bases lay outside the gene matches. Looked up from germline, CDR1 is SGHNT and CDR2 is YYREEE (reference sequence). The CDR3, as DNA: TGTGCCAGCAGCGACTACAGGGGGTCAACAGATACGCAGTATTTT. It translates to CASSDYRGSTDTQYF.

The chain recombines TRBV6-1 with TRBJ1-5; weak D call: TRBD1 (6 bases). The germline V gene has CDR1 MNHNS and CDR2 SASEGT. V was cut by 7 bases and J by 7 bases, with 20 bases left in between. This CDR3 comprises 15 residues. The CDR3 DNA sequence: TGTGCCAGCACCTATAGACAGGACCCAGGGCAGCCCCAGCATTTT. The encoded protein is CASTYRQDPGQPQHF.

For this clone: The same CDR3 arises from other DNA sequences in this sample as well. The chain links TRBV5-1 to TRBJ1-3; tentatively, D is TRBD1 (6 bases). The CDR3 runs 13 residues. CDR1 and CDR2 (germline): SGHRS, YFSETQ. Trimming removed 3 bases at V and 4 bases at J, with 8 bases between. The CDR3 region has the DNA TGCGCCAGCAGCTCGGACAGCGGAAACACCATATATTTT. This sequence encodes CASSSDSGNTIYF.